A single TCR beta chain is shown here with its context. One end of the junction fails to match germline, which may point to a read error. CDR3 size: 16 residues. The germline gives CDR1 MGHRA, CDR2 YSYEKL. RNA was extracted from bulk tissue without any cell sorting. Newly diagnosed lung cancer patients had thoracic surgery in China, August–November 2014, without prior chemotherapy. This record comes from a study of tumor and adjacent non-tumor tissue in lung cancer. Three rounds of nested PCR, following a modified ARM-PCR protocol, produced the TCRbeta library. TCRdb re-called the multiplex PCR reads with MiXCR, one entry per CDR3 protein. The sample consists of about 78,000 distinct CDR3 sequences, around 75% of them appearing once.

Material: lung tumor tissue. The chain uses TRBV4-1 and TRBJ1-2, with D maybe TRBD1 (6 bases). The clonotype was recovered from a woman aged 50 to 60 with non-small cell lung cancer. DNA of the CDR3: TGCGCCAGCAGCCAAGATCTGTATAGGGGGAAGTATGGCTACACCTTT. Its protein is CASSQDLYRGKYGYTF.